The present TCR beta chain was sequenced within a study of blood T cell repertoires in COVID-19. Looking at the study overall: Spain, Italy and the United States supplied samples that represented acute and convalescent COVID-19.

CDR1 and CDR2 from the germline V gene are MNHEY and SMNVEV (reference sequence). Trimming removed 5 bases from V and 1 base from J, with 11 bases in between. There are 14 residues in the CDR3. Clones were read by immunoSEQ multiplex PCR, and TCRdb kept only the in-frame ones, dropping some. Seen here are about 110,000 clones, 75% to 95% observed once, and the top ten hold roughly 1.2%. This chain uses TRBV27 with TRBJ1-2; D gene uncertain. The receptor comes from a woman under 40 with acute or convalescent COVID-19. Sequenced input: peripheral blood. This chain's CDR3 is CASSPRYLNYGYTF. CDR3 coding DNA: TGTGCCAGCAGTCCTCGTTATCTTAACTATGGCTACACCTTC.